In its sample, the clone carrying this TCR beta chain was seen a few times. Antigen unknown. Time point noted: pre-sensitization, week 0. The sample's treatment: therapeutic diphenylcyclopropenone sensitization with weekly scalp DPC. In every case, blood was obtained before the patch test was applied. The library gave individual cDNA molecules unique molecular identifiers. TCRdb fed the RACE reads into MiXCR, producing one record per CDR3 protein. The sample carries 100,000 to 150,000 distinct CDR3 sequences, roughly 13% recorded once. The data derive from a study of human T cells and chemical hapten exposure. Whole-study findings and limits: Controls formed significantly fewer large CDR3 similarity clusters than expanded TCRs did.

The source is a woman between 18 and 30 years old with alopecia areata. Some clones in this sample may be carry-over from other donors' samples. Sequenced material: whole blood, taken in connection with sensitization to the hapten diphenylcyclopropenone (DPC).

The CDR3: CASSLQGTNTEAFF. The CDR3 nucleotides read TGTGCCAGCAGCTTACAGGGGACGAACACTGAAGCTTTCTTT. The chain has TRBV7-6 and TRBJ1-1, with D perhaps TRBD1 (6 bases). Germline CDR1 and CDR2: SGHVS and FNYEAQ. This CDR3 has 14 amino acids. The V gene lost 2 bases and the J gene lost 1 base, with 8 bases spanning the gap.